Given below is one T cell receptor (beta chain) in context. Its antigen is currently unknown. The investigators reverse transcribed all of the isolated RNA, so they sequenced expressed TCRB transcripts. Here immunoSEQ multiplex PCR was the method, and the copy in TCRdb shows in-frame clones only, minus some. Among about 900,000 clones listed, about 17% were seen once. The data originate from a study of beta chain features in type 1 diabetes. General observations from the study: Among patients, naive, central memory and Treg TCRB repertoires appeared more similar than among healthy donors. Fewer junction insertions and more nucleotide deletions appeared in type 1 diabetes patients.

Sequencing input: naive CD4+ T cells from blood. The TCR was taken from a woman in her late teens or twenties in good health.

CDR3 sequence reads: CASSPQDLNEQFF. The DNA of the CDR3 is TGTGCCAGCTCACCACAGGACCTCAATGAGCAGTTCTTC. This rearrangement joins TRBV18 to TRBJ2-1; D remains ambiguous. This CDR3 region has 13 residues. The V gene's germline CDR1 is KGHSH and CDR2 LQKENI. The V gene lost 1 base and the J gene lost 6 bases, with 7 bases spanning the gap.